This TCR beta chain was identified in a study of blood T cells in healthy people across ages. General study results and limits: Diversity of TCR beta per million T cells declined in a roughly linear way with age.

A word on this clonotype: Its antigen is as yet unknown.

Per the germline V gene, CDR1 is MDHEN and CDR2 is SYDVKM. CDR3 length: 15 residues. Primers used in a second PCR of about 6 to 11 cycles were a sample-barcoded 5' primer and a J-beta primer mix. Every cDNA molecule bore a tag from a template-switch adaptor containing 12 random nucleotides. Each CDR3 protein is one row after TCRdb ran MiXCR on the 5' RACE reads. The sample lists 1,500,000 or so distinct CDR3 sequences, approximately 43% occurring once. Total RNA was isolated from each sample in quantities of at least 5 micrograms. The rearrangement uses TRBV28 and TRBJ2-4; no definite D call. The J call may be faulty, since TRBJ2-7 better matches the DNA end. Source material: blood. The source is a young woman in good health. The CDR3: CASSSLGPLQYEQYF. The CDR3, as DNA: TGTGCCAGCAGTTCTCTCGGGCCTCTCCAGTACGAGCAGTACTTC.